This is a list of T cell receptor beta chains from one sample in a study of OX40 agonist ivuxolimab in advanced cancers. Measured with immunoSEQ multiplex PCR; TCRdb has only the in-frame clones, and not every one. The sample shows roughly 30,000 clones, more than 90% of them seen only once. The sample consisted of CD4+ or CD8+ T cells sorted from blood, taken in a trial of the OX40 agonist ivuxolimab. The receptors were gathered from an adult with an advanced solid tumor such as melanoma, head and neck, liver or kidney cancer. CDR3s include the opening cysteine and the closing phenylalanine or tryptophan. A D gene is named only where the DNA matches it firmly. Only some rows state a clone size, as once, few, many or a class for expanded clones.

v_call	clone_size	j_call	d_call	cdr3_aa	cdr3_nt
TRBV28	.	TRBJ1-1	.	CASSRDLTEAFF	TGTGCCAGCAGTCGGGACCTCACTGAAGCTTTCTTT
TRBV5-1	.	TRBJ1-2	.	CASSLDTARINYGYTF	TGCGCCAGCAGCTTGGATACAGCTAGAATAAACTATGGCTACACCTTC
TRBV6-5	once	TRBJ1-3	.	CASSYYRDSGNTIYF	TGTGCCAGCAGTTACTACAGAGACTCTGGAAACACCATATATTTT
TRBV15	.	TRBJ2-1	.	CATSREPHNEQFF	TGTGCCACCAGCAGAGAGCCCCACAATGAGCAGTTCTTC
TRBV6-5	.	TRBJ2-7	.	CASSYSNEQYF	TGTGCCAGCAGTTACTCGAACGAGCAGTACTTC
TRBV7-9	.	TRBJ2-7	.	CASSPPTDEQYF	TGTGCCAGCAGCCCCCCGACAGACGAGCAGTACTTC
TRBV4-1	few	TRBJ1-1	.	CASSQAWGITTEAFF	TGCGCCAGCAGCCAAGCGTGGGGGATAACAACTGAAGCTTTCTTT
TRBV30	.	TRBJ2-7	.	CAWSVLTSYEQYF	TGTGCCTGGAGTGTACTAACCTCCTACGAGCAGTACTTC
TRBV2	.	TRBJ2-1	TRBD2	CASSEGPGGVDEQFF	TGTGCCAGCAGTGAGGGACCGGGAGGAGTGGATGAGCAGTTCTTC
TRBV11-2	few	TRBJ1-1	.	CASSSRRGEAFF	TGTGCCAGCAGCAGCCGTAGGGGGGAAGCTTTCTTT
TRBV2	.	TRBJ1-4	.	CASTELGHEKLFF	TGTGCCAGCACCGAGTTGGGGCATGAAAAACTGTTTTTT
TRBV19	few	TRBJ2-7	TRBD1	CASSIGQGGNEQYF	TGTGCCAGTAGTATAGGACAGGGTGGCAACGAGCAGTACTTC
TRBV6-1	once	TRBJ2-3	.	CASSAVGSTDTQYF	TGTGCCAGCAGTGCCGTAGGGAGCACAGATACGCAGTATTTT
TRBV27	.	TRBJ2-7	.	CASGSGVRGEQYF	TGTGCCAGCGGGTCGGGGGTTCGGGGCGAGCAGTACTTC
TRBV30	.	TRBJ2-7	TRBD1	CAWSFGTGKDEQYF	TGTGCCTGGAGCTTCGGGACAGGGAAGGACGAGCAGTACTTC
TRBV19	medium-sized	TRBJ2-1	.	CASSMSGPTGYEQFF	TGTGCCAGTAGTATGTCGGGCCCTACAGGGTATGAGCAGTTCTTC
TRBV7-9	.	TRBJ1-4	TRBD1	CASNRGLEKLFF	TGTGCCAGCAACAGGGGGCTCGAAAAACTGTTTTTT
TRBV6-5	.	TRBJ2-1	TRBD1	CASWPGQGAYNEQFF	TGTGCCAGCTGGCCTGGACAGGGAGCCTACAATGAGCAGTTCTTC
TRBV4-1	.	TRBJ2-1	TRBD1	CASSQTQGIGNEQFF	TGCGCCAGCAGCCAAACACAGGGGATCGGGAATGAGCAGTTCTTC
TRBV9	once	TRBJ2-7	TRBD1	CASSEQGDSYEQYF	TGTGCCAGCAGCGAACAGGGGGACTCCTACGAGCAGTACTTC
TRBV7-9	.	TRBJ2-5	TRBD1	CASSLQGVLGETQYF	TGTGCCAGCAGCTTACAGGGGGTGTTGGGAGAGACCCAGTACTTC
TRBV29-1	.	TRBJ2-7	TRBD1	CSVREGTALYEQYF	TGCAGCGTTCGAGAAGGGACAGCCCTCTACGAGCAGTACTTC
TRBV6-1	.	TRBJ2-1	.	CAALGESSYNEQFF	TGTGCCGCGTTAGGTGAGAGCTCCTACAATGAGCAGTTCTTC
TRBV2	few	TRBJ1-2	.	CASSEAAQDLYGYTF	TGTGCCAGCAGTGAAGCGGCTCAGGACCTCTATGGCTACACCTTC
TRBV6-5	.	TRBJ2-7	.	CASSYESNEQYF	TGTGCCAGCAGTTACGAGTCCAACGAGCAGTACTTC
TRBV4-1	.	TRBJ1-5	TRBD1	CASSQGVQGNQPQHF	TGCGCCAGCAGCCAAGGTGTACAGGGGAATCAGCCCCAGCATTTT
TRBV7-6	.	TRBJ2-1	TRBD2	CASSLGTSVNNEQFF	TGTGCCAGCAGCTTGGGGACTAGCGTAAACAATGAGCAGTTCTTC
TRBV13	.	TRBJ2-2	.	CASSLAGGPTGELFF	TGTGCCAGCAGCTTAGCGGGGGGCCCCACCGGGGAGCTGTTTTTT
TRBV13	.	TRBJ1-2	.	CASSLVQDVGYTF	TGTGCCAGCAGCTTGGTCCAGGACGTGGGCTACACCTTC
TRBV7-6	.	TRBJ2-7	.	CASSPVPGPSYEQYF	TGTGCCAGCAGCCCCGTTCCGGGACCCTCTTACGAGCAGTACTTC
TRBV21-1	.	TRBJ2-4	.	CASSKEGGGLVQYF	TGTGCCAGCAGCAAAGAGGGGGGCGGCCTGGTTCAGTACTTC
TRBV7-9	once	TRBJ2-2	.	CASSFPNRNTGELFF	TGTGCCAGCAGCTTCCCCAATAGGAACACCGGGGAGCTGTTTTTT